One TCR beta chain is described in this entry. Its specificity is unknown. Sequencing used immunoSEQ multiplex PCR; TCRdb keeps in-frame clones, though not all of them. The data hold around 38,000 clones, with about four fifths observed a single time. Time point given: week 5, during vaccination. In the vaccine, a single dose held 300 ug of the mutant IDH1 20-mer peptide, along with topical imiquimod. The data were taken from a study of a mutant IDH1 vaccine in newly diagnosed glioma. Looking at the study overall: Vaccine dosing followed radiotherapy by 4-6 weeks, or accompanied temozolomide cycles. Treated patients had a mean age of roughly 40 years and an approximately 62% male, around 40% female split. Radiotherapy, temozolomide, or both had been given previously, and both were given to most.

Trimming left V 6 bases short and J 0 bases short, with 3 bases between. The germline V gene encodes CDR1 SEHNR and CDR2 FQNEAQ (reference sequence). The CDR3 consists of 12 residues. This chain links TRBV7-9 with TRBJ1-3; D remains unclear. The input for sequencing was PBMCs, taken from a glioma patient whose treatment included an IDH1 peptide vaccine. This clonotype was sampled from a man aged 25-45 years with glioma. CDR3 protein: CASRYSGNTIYF. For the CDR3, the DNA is TGTGCCAGCAGGTACTCTGGAAACACCATATATTTT. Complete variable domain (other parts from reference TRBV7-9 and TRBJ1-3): DTGVSQNPRHKITKRGQNVTFRCDPISEHNRLYWYRQTLGQGPEFLTYFQNEAQLEKSRLLSDRFSAERPKGSFSTLEIQRTEQGDSAMYLCASRYSGNTIYFGEGSWLTVV.